This entry lists 19 T cell receptor beta chains sequenced from one sample in a study of Ad26.COV2.S vaccination and SARS-CoV-2 variants. Some clones are missing from TCRdb's copy, which holds only in-frame ones; the method was immunoSEQ multiplex PCR. The sample carries roughly 140,000 clones, around 86% recorded once. Sequenced material: peripheral blood, taken after recovery from COVID-19. The receptors originated from a human donor who had recovered from COVID-19.

The rearrangement joins TRBV7-2 to TRBJ2-1; 10 bases match TRBD2. Unmatched junction bases numbered 9, after V lost 10 bases and J lost 9 bases. There are 13 residues in the CDR3. CDR1 and CDR2 from the germline V gene are SGHTA and FQGNSA. The CDR3 DNA reads as TGTGCCACCCAGCGGGGGGGAGAAGGTGAGCAGTTCTTC. This encodes CATQRGGEGEQFF.

This clone was observed once. The genes are TRBV9 and TRBJ2-1, with D maybe TRBD1 (7 bases). Per the germline V gene, CDR1 is SGDLS and CDR2 is YYNGEE. V lost 3 bases and J 4 bases, leaving 14 bases between the germline ends. This CDR3 region has 15 residues. CDR3 DNA: TGTGCCAGCAGCGGACAGGGAGGATTGTACAATGAGCAGTTCTTC. Amino acids: CASSGQGGLYNEQFF.

This rearrangement joins TRBV7-9 to TRBJ2-7; D gene uncertain. The germline V gene has CDR1 SEHNR and CDR2 FQNEAQ (reference sequence). This CDR3 is 14 amino acids long. The germline V and J ends were trimmed by 2 bases and 5 bases, with 13 bases remaining between them. The CDR3 DNA sequence: TGTGCCAGCAGCTTAAGTGTAGGAAGGCACGAGCAGTACTTC. Its protein is CASSLSVGRHEQYF.

Many counts were recorded for this clone. The V gene is TRBV5-4, the J gene TRBJ1-2; D may be TRBD1 (5 bases). Deletions cut 9 bases from V and 2 bases from J, with 20 bases between. Germline V CDR1 and CDR2: SGHNT, YYREEE (reference sequence). This CDR3 is built from 15 residues. CDR3 sequence reads: CATQNGGGQNYGYTF. Written as DNA, the CDR3 is TGTGCCACCCAAAATGGGGGAGGACAAAACTATGGCTACACCTTC.

The V and J genes are TRBV27 and TRBJ1-2, with TRBD1 identical over 8 bases. The CDR3 runs to 15 residues. The V gene end was trimmed by 3 bases and the J gene end by 0 bases; junction bases not matched to a gene: 3. CDR1 is MNHEY and CDR2 is SMNVEV in the germline V gene (reference sequence). As DNA, the CDR3 is TGTGCCAGCAGTTTGATGGACAGGGCTAACTATGGCTACACCTTC. Its translation: CASSLMDRANYGYTF.

The chain carries TRBV19 and TRBJ1-5; D uncertain. Trimming shortened V by 7 bases and J by 3 bases, and 7 bases separated the two germline ends. Germline CDR1 reads LNHDA; CDR2 reads SQIVND (reference sequence). CDR3 length: 12 amino acids. The CDR3 reads CASKRYNQPQHF. The CDR3 DNA reads TGTGCCAGTAAGCGGTACAATCAGCCCCAGCATTTT.

The chain has TRBV27 and TRBJ1-2; D is possibly TRBD1 (5 bases). This CDR3 is built from 15 residues. Germline lookup yields CDR1 MNHEY and CDR2 SMNVEV (reference sequence). Trimming left V 0 bases short and J 4 bases short, with 12 bases between. CDR3 bases: TGTGCCAGCAGTTTATCGGCAGGGTCGGGCTATGGCTACACCTTC. Protein: CASSLSAGSGYGYTF.

This chain links TRBV11-2 with TRBJ2-3; D ambiguous. This CDR3 region has 15 residues. Per germline, CDR1 SGHAT and CDR2 FQNNGV. Trimming pared 1 base from V and 0 bases from J, leaving 8 bases between. CDR3 region: CASSLGIASTDTQYF. Here the CDR3 DNA reads TGTGCCAGCAGCTTAGGAATAGCTAGCACAGATACGCAGTATTTT.

This clone came up once. The rearrangement joins TRBV7-8 to TRBJ2-5; 8 bases are a match to TRBD2. Trimming at V came to 7 bases and at J to 7 bases, leaving 11 bases not matched to a gene. In germline, CDR1 is SGHVS, CDR2 FQNEAQ. This CDR3 is built from 14 residues. Written as DNA, the CDR3 is TGTGCCAGCAACCCCCGGGAGGGGTTGGTGACCCAGTACTTC. This codes for CASNPREGLVTQYF.

The rearrangement joins TRBV7-2 to TRBJ2-3; a possible D gene is TRBD2 (5 bases). From germline, CDR1 is SGHTA and CDR2 FQGNSA. Between the trimmed V and J ends, which lost 6 bases and 0 bases, there was a span of 16 bases. This CDR3 contains 16 residues. CDR3 DNA sequence: TGTGCCAGCAGACCGTGGATGGACTCGAGCACAGATACGCAGTATTTT. This encodes CASRPWMDSSTDTQYF.

V is TRBV25-1 and J is TRBJ1-4; 8 bases line up with TRBD1. Germline CDR1 reads MGHDK; CDR2 reads SYGVNS. The CDR3 has 16 residues. Trimming removed 8 bases from V and 4 bases from J; junction bases left unmatched: 12. CDR3 sequence reads: CASGQGELSLNEKLFF. The DNA for the CDR3 is TGTGCCAGCGGACAGGGCGAGTTGTCTCTTAATGAAAAACTGTTTTTT.

The V gene is TRBV5-1, the J gene TRBJ2-2, with D possibly matching TRBD1 (7 bases). V was shortened by 2 bases and J by 0 bases, with 11 bases between the two germline ends. The CDR3 is 16 residues long. The germline CDR1 and CDR2 sequences are SGHRS and YFSETQ. The CDR3, as DNA: TGCGCCAGCAGCTTAGGCGGGACAGCGAACACCGGGGAGCTGTTTTTT. It is translated as CASSLGGTANTGELFF.

The chain links TRBV6-5 to TRBJ2-7; 7 bases match TRBD1. V lost 5 bases and J lost 6; bases outside the gene matches: 10. Germline V CDR1 and CDR2: MNHEY, SVGAGI. This CDR3 spans 14 amino acids. CDR3 sequence reads: CASSTRQGFGEQYF. Here the CDR3 DNA reads TGTGCCAGCAGTACTAGACAGGGATTCGGCGAGCAGTACTTC.

In its sample, this clone was seen once. This chain links TRBV28 with TRBJ2-6, with D hard to call. CDR1 is MDHEN, CDR2 SYDVKM, per germline. The V end was cut by 8 bases, the J end by 0 bases, with 14 bases between. This CDR3 has 16 amino acids. CDR3 protein: CASREARPSGANVLTF. CDR3 in DNA: TGTGCCAGCCGTGAGGCGCGGCCCTCTGGGGCCAACGTCCTGACTTTC.

CDR3 bases: TGTGCCAGCAGTTTAACGACAGGGGATGGCTACACCTTC. Protein: CASSLTTGDGYTF. The chain has TRBV28 and TRBJ1-2; 8 bases map to TRBD1. This CDR3 spans 13 amino acids. Losses at the gene ends were 2 bases for V and 6 bases for J; bases not matched to a gene: 2. Germline-derived CDR1 and CDR2 are MDHEN and SYDVKM.

The genes are TRBV10-3 and TRBJ2-7; D not resolved. This CDR3 region has 15 residues. Trimming left V 0 bases short and J 1 base short, with 10 bases between. CDR1 ENHRY and CDR2 SYGVKD come from the germline V gene. The CDR3, as DNA: TGTGCCATCAGTGAGTCGACGACGGTATCCTACGAGCAGTACTTC. Translated, it gives CAISESTTVSYEQYF.

The J gene is TRBJ2-5, the V gene TRBV3-1 (or the pseudogene TRBV3-2); D may be TRBD2 (5 bases). There are 15 residues in the CDR3. Trimming pared 5 bases from V and 5 bases from J, leaving 18 bases between. Germline V gene lookup returns CDR1 LGHDT and CDR2 YNNKEL (reference sequence). CDR3 residues: CASSIPQTRGETQYF. The CDR3 bases are TGTGCCAGCAGCATACCCCAGACCCGAGGGGAGACCCAGTACTTC.

The chain recombines TRBV28 with TRBJ1-2; maybe TRBD1 (5 bases). This CDR3 has 15 amino acids. Looked up from germline, CDR1 is MDHEN and CDR2 is SYDVKM. The ends were cut back, 5 bases at V and 6 bases at J, with 19 bases in the middle. The CDR3 DNA is TGTGCCAGCAGTCCCCGGGGTTGGGGGAGAGATGGCTACACCTTC. Protein product: CASSPRGWGRDGYTF.

This clone has a count of ten or more. The chain carries TRBV28 and TRBJ2-1, with 10 bases aligning to TRBD2. The germline V gene has CDR1 MDHEN and CDR2 SYDVKM. This CDR3 has 15 amino acids. The V segment lost 8 bases and the J segment 7 bases; nucleotides outside the gene matches: 11. The chain's CDR3 is CASRSSGGGSNEQFF. The CDR3 DNA reads TGTGCCAGCCGATCTAGCGGGGGAGGATCGAATGAGCAGTTCTTC.